By share, the clone carrying this T cell receptor (beta chain) ranks as large. This sample is drawn from a study of sequential checkpoint blockade in melanoma. Whole-study context: After nivolumab or ipilimumab alone, 20 to 25 patients had week-13 rebiopsies.

Treatment: randomized to nivolumab then ipilimumab (arm A) or the reverse (arm B). This table comes from immunoSEQ multiplex PCR, and its TCRdb copy is limited to in-frame clones, with some not included. The sample shows approximately 3,800 clones, 20% to 25% of them seen only once. CDR1 LNHNV and CDR2 YYDKDF come from the germline V gene (reference sequence). The CDR3 covers 16 residues. V shed 0 bases and J 3 bases; nucleotides not matched to a gene: 5. V gene TRBV15 combines with J gene TRBJ2-3; TRBD2 aligns across 8 bases. The sequence was collected from a human donor with melanoma. The sample in question was tumor tissue (inferred from file names), obtained from a patient given nivolumab and ipilimumab in sequence. The CDR3 region has the DNA TGTGCCACCAGCAGAGATCGGGAGGGGATGACAGATACGCAGTATTTT. It yields the protein CATSRDREGMTDTQYF.